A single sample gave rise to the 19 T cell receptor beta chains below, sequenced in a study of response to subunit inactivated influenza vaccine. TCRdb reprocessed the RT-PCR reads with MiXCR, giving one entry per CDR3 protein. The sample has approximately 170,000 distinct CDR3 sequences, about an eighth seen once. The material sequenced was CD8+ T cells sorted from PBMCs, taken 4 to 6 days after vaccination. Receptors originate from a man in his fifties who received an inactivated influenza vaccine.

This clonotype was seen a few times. The CDR3 protein is CASSFVGRDEQFF. CDR3 coding DNA: TGTGCCAGCAGTTTTGTCGGGAGAGACGAGCAGTTCTTC. This chain connects TRBV28 to TRBJ2-1, with D perhaps matching TRBD2 (6 bases). Between the trimmed V and J ends, which lost 3 bases and 10 bases, there was a span of 13 bases. CDR1 and CDR2 from the germline V gene are MDHEN and SYDVKM. The CDR3 extends over 13 amino acids.

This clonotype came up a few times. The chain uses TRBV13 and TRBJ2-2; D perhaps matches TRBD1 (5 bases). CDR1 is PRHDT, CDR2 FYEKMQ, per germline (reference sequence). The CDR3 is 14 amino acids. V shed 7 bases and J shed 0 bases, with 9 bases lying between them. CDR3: CASMKGPNTGELFF. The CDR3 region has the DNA TGTGCCAGCATGAAGGGGCCGAACACCGGGGAGCTGTTTTTT.

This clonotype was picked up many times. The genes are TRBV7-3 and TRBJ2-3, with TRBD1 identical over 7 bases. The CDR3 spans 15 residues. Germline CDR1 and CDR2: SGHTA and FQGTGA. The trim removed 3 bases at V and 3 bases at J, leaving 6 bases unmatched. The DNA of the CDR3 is TGTGCCAGCAGCTTCACAGGGGCCCGTACAGATACGCAGTATTTT. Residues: CASSFTGARTDTQYF.

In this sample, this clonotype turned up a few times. In DNA, the CDR3 is TGCGCCAGCAGCCAGAACACGGACACGCAGTATTTT. It translates to CASSQNTDTQYF. J is TRBJ2-3 and V is TRBV4-1; D unclear. The CDR3 is made up of 12 amino acids. Germline loops: CDR1 MGHRA, CDR2 YSYEKL. The V gene lost 3 bases and the J gene lost 9 bases, with 10 bases spanning the gap.

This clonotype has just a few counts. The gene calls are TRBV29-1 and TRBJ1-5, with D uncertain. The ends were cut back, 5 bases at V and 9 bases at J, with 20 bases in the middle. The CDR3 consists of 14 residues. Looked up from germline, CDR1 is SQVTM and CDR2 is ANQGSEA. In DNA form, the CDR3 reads TGCAGCGTTTGGCGCGGTACTCGGGAGGGGCCCCAGCATTTT. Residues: CSVWRGTREGPQHF.

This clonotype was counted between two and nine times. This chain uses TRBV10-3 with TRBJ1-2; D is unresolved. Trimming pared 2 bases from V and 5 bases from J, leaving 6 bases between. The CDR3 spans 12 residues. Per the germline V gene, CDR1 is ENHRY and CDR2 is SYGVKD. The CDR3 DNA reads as TGTGCCATCAGTGAGGAGGGATATGGCTACACCTTC. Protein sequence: CAISEEGYGYTF.

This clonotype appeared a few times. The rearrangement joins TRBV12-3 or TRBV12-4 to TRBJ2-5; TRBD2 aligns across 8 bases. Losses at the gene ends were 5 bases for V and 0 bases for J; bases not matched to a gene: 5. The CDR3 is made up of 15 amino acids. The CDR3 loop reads CASSPAGENQETQYF. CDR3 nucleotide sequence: TGTGCCAGCAGTCCAGCGGGGGAGAACCAAGAGACCCAGTACTTC.

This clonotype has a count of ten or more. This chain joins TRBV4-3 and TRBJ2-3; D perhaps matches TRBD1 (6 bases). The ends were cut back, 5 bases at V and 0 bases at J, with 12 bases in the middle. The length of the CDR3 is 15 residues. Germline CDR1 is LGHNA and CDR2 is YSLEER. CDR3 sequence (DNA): TGCGCCAGCAGCGAACGGGACACAAGCACAGATACGCAGTATTTT. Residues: CASSERDTSTDTQYF.

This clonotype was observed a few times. The CDR3 region is CASSLIGGYGYTF. CDR3 in DNA: TGTGCCAGCAGCTTAATTGGAGGCTATGGCTACACCTTC. The chain is built from TRBV7-3 and TRBJ1-2; no firm D call. The CDR3 has 13 residues. The germline gives CDR1 SGHTA, CDR2 FQGTGA. The ends were cut back, 1 base at V and 4 bases at J, with 7 bases in the middle.

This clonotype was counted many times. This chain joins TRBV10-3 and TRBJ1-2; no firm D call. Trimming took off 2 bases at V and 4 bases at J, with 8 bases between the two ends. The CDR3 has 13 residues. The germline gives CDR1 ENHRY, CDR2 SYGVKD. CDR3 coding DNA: TGTGCCATCAGTGAGGACGGAATCTATGGCTACACCTTC. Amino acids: CAISEDGIYGYTF.

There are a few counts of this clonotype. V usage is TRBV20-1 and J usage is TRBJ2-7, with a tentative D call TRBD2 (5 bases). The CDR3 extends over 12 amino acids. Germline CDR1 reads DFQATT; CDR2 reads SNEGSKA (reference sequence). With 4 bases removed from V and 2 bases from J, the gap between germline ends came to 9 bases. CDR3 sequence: CSATDWTYEQYF. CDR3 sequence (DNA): TGCAGTGCTACGGACTGGACCTACGAGCAGTACTTC.

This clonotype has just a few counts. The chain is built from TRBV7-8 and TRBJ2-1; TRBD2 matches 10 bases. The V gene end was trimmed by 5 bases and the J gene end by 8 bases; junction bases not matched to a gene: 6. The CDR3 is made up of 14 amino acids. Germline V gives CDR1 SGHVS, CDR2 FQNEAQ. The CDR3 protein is CASSRAGGFHEQFF. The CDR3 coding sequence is TGTGCCAGCAGCCGAGCGGGGGGGTTCCATGAGCAGTTCTTC.

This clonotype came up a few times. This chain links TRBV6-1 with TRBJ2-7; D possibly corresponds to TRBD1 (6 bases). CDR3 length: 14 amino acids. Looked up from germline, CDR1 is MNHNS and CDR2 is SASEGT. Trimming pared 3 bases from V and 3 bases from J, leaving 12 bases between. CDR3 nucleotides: TGTGCCAGCAGTGAGAGGGGGTTAAACTACGAGCAGTACTTC. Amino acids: CASSERGLNYEQYF.

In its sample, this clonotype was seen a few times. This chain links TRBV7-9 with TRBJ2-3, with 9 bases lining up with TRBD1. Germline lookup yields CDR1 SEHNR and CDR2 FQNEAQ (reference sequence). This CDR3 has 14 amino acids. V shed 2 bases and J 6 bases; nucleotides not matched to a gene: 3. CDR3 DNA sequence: TGTGCCAGCAGCTTAACAGGGGGCAAGGATACGCAGTATTTT. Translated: CASSLTGGKDTQYF.

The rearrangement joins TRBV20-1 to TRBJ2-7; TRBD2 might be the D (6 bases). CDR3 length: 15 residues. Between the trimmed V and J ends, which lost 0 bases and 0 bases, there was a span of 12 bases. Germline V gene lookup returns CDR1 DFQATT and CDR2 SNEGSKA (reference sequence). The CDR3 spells CSARDKSGPSYEQYF. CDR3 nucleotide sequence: TGCAGTGCTAGAGATAAGAGCGGGCCCTCCTACGAGCAGTACTTC.

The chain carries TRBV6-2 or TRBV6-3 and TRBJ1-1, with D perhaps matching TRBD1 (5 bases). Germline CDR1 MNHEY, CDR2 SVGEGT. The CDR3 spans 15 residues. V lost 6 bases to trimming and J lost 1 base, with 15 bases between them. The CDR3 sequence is CASRTLNRPNTEAFF. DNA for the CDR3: TGTGCCAGCAGGACATTGAACAGGCCGAACACTGAAGCTTTCTTT.

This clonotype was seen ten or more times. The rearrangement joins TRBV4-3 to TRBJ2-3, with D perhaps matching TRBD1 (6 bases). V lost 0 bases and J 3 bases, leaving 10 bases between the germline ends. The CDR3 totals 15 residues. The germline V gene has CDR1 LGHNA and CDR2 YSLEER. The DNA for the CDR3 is TGCGCCAGCAGCCAAGATGGTACAGGGACAGATACGCAGTATTTT. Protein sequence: CASSQDGTGTDTQYF.

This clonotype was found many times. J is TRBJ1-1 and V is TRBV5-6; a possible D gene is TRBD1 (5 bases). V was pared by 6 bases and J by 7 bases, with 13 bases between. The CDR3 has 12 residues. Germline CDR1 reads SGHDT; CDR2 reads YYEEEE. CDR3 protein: CASTNWGSEAFF. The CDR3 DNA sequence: TGTGCCAGCACCAATTGGGGGAGTGAAGCTTTCTTT.

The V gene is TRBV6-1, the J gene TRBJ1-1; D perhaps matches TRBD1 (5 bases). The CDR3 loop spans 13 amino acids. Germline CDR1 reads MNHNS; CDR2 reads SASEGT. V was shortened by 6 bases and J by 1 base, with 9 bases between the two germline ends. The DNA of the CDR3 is TGTGCCAGCAGCATTGGACAGAACACTGAAGCTTTCTTT. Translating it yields CASSIGQNTEAFF.